The entry below gives a single T cell receptor beta chain sequence along with its context. The data are from a study of blood T cell repertoires in COVID-19. Trimming took 6 bases from V and 4 from J; bases not matched to a gene: 7. The CDR3 consists of 14 residues. Germline assignment: CDR1 SGHTA and CDR2 FQGNSA. Participants had their cohort set by participant-reported clinical history. Measured with immunoSEQ multiplex PCR; TCRdb has only the in-frame clones, and not every one. Found here are 200,000 or so clones, approximately 86% of them singletons; the top ten hold 3% to 4%. The chain employs TRBV7-2 and TRBJ1-2, with 8 bases that match TRBD1. The TCR comes from a woman in her thirties or forties with acute COVID-19. Specimen: PBMCs or T cells enriched from blood (not recorded which). The CDR3 DNA reads as TGTGCCAGCAGACATGGGACAGGCATCTATGGCTACACCTTC. This translates into CASRHGTGIYGYTF.